The source of this T cell receptor (beta chain) is a study of beta chain features in type 1 diabetes. General observations from the study: Among patients with Type 1 diabetes, TCRB CDR3s were moderately but significantly shorter in every one of the four CD4+ subsets.

As for this clone: Its antigen remains unidentified.

V trimming: 0 bases; J trimming: 7 bases; junction bases outside the gene matches: 4. This CDR3 contains 15 residues. The germline V gene encodes CDR1 SGHRS and CDR2 YFSETQ. Isolated RNA was reverse transcribed in full, so expressed TCRB transcripts were sequenced. Roughly 3.4 million reads per sample on average were obtained from naive, central memory and regulatory T cell samples. Clones were sequenced by immunoSEQ multiplex PCR, and TCRdb holds only the in-frame ones, with some missing. The sample consists of some 160,000 clones, approximately 9.1% of them appearing once. The chain is built from TRBV5-1 and TRBJ2-1, with 10 nucleotides matching TRBD2. Sequenced: central memory CD4+ T cells from blood. The TCR sequence derives from a woman in her twenties or thirties with type 1 diabetes. The CDR3: CASSLGLAGENEQFF. DNA for the CDR3: TGCGCCAGCAGCTTGGGGCTAGCGGGAGAGAATGAGCAGTTCTTC. The entire variable domain, with the rest obtained from reference TRBV5-1 and TRBJ2-1, is as follows: KAGVTQTPRYLIKTRGQQVTLSCSPISGHRSVSWYQQTPGQGLQFLFEYFSETQRNKGNFPGRFSGRQFSNSRSEMNVSTLELGDSALYLCASSLGLAGENEQFFGPGTRLTVL.